This T cell receptor beta chain was observed in a study of cytomegalovirus exposure and HLA in healthy donors (dated by TCRdb to about 2017). About the full investigation: In an earlier analysis of 550 to 750 of the donors, 276 Gb of sequence data and 117 million unique TCR beta sequences from about 179 million T cells were reported. The study was designed to test whether signatures of past pathogen exposure could be identified by cataloging public T cell receptors. The later analysis used no new phenotypic data to find candidate immune exposures, relying instead on TCR beta sequences and their occurrence across donors. A later analysis re-analyzed previously published TCR beta repertoires from 650 to 800 donors and added high-resolution HLA genotyping to study TCR occurrence patterns. Across about 380 genotyped donors of the cohort, an average of about 240,000 unique TCR beta nucleotide sequences per donor were sequenced, and 15% to 20% of those sequences were non-productive. The study profiled the T cell repertoires of 550 to 700 subjects by immunosequencing and related them to cytomegalovirus serostatus. Donor age, sex, ethnicity and CMV serostatus were compiled together with the repertoire data. Class I and class II HLA loci were covered by the typing at four-digit resolution. Along with the approximately 700-subject first cohort, a separate validation cohort of over a hundred different subjects was used. A later genetic analysis took genome-wide SNP genotypes for about 55% of the roughly 670 donors and used that subset as a discovery cohort. Every discovery cohort repertoire had been produced on one sequencing platform. To predict cytomegalovirus infection status, the study combined high-throughput TCR immunosequencing, statistical association of individual TCRs with disease status, and machine learning. Roughly 300 gigabases of sequencing data and 70 million to 100 million unique TCR sequences were included in an early release covering several hundred HLA-typed donors. An earlier analysis of 587 of the donors used high-throughput TCR beta sequencing to judge whether each TCR beta V gene segment behaved as functional or pseudogenic. A handful of DR-DQ haplotypes were handled as single units for association and clustering because linkage in the cohort was strong. Typing coverage differed by locus: A, B, C, DRB1 and DQB1 were typed in roughly 629-630 donors, DQA1 in about 510, DPA1 in some 600, and DPB1 in 472. The genetic ancestry cluster associated with self-reported Caucasian donors included around four fifths of the roughly 390 genotyped donors. Here is what the overall study found, with its caveats: Specific HLA alleles were associated with some 15,000 TCR beta sequences at a false discovery rate of 0.05 in a later analysis. Cytomegalovirus status was reported to be diagnosed by the classifier with high specificity and sensitivity in both the original and validation cohorts. A total of 150 or so TCR beta chains were listed by the study as associated with cytomegalovirus. Compared with equally common non-associated chains, HLA-associated TCR beta chains in a later analysis were more clonally expanded and had lower generation probabilities. Because some donors lacked HLA typing at each locus, the association tests relied only on the typed subset. Compared with the 666-donor mean, donors in an Asian-associated ancestry cluster had fewer N-insertions in productive TCRs, according to a later genetic analysis. Across donors, most TCR sequences were observed very rarely, whereas some public TCRs were present in many individuals. Three of the identified cytomegalovirus-associated TCR beta chains were confirmed in vitro to be specific for cytomegalovirus antigens. An association between a missense DCLRE1C variant and V-gene and J-gene trimming of TCR beta chains was found in a later genetic analysis and replicated in an independent cohort. According to a later analysis, most CMV-associated TCR beta chains appeared to be HLA-restricted, and the HLA associations seemed to be driven largely by CMV exposure. Some IMGT-functional V segments, including TRBV6-2 and TRBV6-3, could not be told apart with the 87-base-pair reads, so those segments were excluded. An earlier analysis of some 590 of the donors showed that most TCR beta V segments appeared in productive rearrangements either about 87% or about 30% of the time, which broadly matched IMGT annotations. When HLA alleles, especially DR and DQ, strongly co-occurred, attributing TCR associations to individual alleles was difficult. Only TCR beta chains were sequenced in this cohort, and the absence of alpha or paired-chain data limited detectable features. For the cohort, immune exposure information was limited to CMV serostatus. A later analysis found that TCR association rates varied across HLA loci, with DRB1 alleles showing the most associated TCRs and HLA-C alleles the fewest. A cluster of highly shared sequence variants was judged likely to be a technical artifact of the sequencing pipeline. A further reported finding was that TCR beta sequences accurately predicted the HLA-A and HLA-B alleles for most subjects in the first cohort. Over 15 rarely observed V segments, including chromosome 9 orphons, were excluded from the earlier analysis of some 590 of the donors because counts were too low. The authors suggested that the approach could potentially be generalized to other disease states and immunological phenotypes. According to a later analysis, parvovirus B19, influenza, CMV and Epstein-Barr virus appeared linked to several top co-occurrence clusters. Sequencing depth was assumed to be roughly uniform across donors in the presence/absence analyses, though that assumption may not hold. Correlated functional status among segregating V segments might reflect linkage disequilibrium, but an unknown experimental factor could not be ruled out.

In the case of this clone: Its recognized antigen is unknown. Per-base qualities were not stored, and no clone one base away is much larger.

The cohort comprised approximately 700 healthy bone marrow donors. All cohort members were sampled while nominally healthy, although unrecorded immune exposures were likely present. The donor was CMV seronegative and was included in the group of around 320 seronegative cohort members. Each donor provided a peripheral blood sample, and peripheral blood mononuclear cells were used for TCR beta sequencing. The Qiagen DNeasy Blood Extraction Kit was used to extract genomic DNA from the blood cell samples. The library was produced with the immunoSEQ multiplex PCR assay. The multiplex PCR relied on a mix of 60 forward primers for TCR Vbeta segments and 13 reverse primers for TCR Jbeta segments. The CDR3 region of rearranged TCR beta genes was amplified from genomic DNA by a multiplex PCR assay. The amplified TCR beta libraries were sequenced on the Illumina HiSeq System as 87-base-pair reads. Per the authors' processing: A later analysis counted about 80 million unique TCR beta chains across the 666 repertoires, and about 10 million of these chains were shared by at least two donors. To remove PCR and sequencing errors, raw reads were error-corrected and collapsed into unique sequences using a nearest-neighbor algorithm that merged closely related sequences. To assign V, D and J gene segments, CDR3 sequences were aligned to IMGT reference sequences. For a sequence to be retained, at least a six-nucleotide match to both a V gene segment and a J gene segment was required. A rearrangement counted as productive if the CDR3 had no stop codons and remained in frame with V and J, and every other rearrangement counted as non-productive. Following IMGT convention, CDR3 was defined as the stretch from the second conserved V-encoded cysteine up to the conserved J-encoded phenylalanine. Sequences without an unambiguous match to a single V gene segment were excluded from the earlier analysis of a few hundred of the donors. An earlier analysis of approximately 590 of the donors called V segments functional above 56.7% productive rearrangements and segregating when the between-donor standard deviation exceeded 5%. To diagnose cytomegalovirus status from the catalog of TCR beta chain sequences, a statistical classification framework was built. A later analysis assigned V and J genes by comparing TCR nucleotide sequences with IMGT/GENE-DB human TR gene sequences. The TCRdist pipeline was used in a later analysis to assign CDR3 sequences and most-parsimonious VDJ recombination scenarios. A later analysis defined each TCR beta chain by its CDR3 amino acid sequence plus V-gene family, and excluded reads lacking a unique V-gene family. As a way to deal with suspected cross-contamination and a sequencing artifact, a later analysis dropped under 600 nucleotide sequences that were highly shared and had low generation probability. A later analysis calculated a clonal expansion index for each public chain from normalized within-repertoire ranks of inferred template counts. A later analysis computed generation probabilities with a VDJ recombination model fitted to out-of-frame rearrangements, and checked the results against IGoR. In a later analysis, TCR-TCR, TCR-HLA and TCR-CMV co-occurrence was scored with hypergeometric tests, and a repertoire-size bias correction was applied to TCR pairs. To estimate false discovery rates, a later analysis permuted the HLA or CMV assignments 20 times. A later analysis grouped co-occurring TCRs with DBSCAN, adding TCRdist sequence similarity when clustering within HLA-allele-positive subsets. Repertoires with fewer than 30,000 or more than 120,000 public chains, plus five repertoires with anomalous nucleotide sharing, were excluded from co-occurrence clustering. In TCRdb, the immuneACCESS table is reduced to in-frame sequences with V and J assigned. These tables do not hold every clone; where another copy was compared, an unresolved V gene accounts for under half, and the others remain unexplained. That table supplies the V and J calls and clone size; D and trimming were determined from the DNA. This sample has fewer than 110,000 clones in its table, and about 81% of those were observed once. The top ten hold less than 11% of the sample.

V is clipped by 7 bases and J by 4 bases, and the sequence between their germline boundaries is 16 bases long. Measured from the cysteine to the phenylalanine, the CDR3 is 13 residues long. CDR3 DNA is the only sequence kept; it has 39 bases, read in frame from the first base. The germline V gene specifies SQVTM as CDR1 and ANQGSEA as CDR2. The sequence links TRBV29-1 to TRBJ1-2; the D segment could be TRBD1, given 6 matching bases. The receptor's source is a man aged 45-65 years in good health and CMV-seronegative. The sample was PBMCs. Here is the DNA: TGCAGCGCTGCCTCAGGGGAGTTCTATGGCTACACCTTC. It translates as CSAASGEFYGYTF. The CDR3 plus the reference TRBV29-1 and TRBJ1-2 genes for the other parts give the full variable domain: SAVISQKPSRDICQRGTSLTIQCQVDSQVTMMFWYRQQPGQSLTLIATANQGSEATYESGFVIDKFPISRPNLTFSTLTVSNMSPEDSSIYLCSAASGEFYGYTFGSGTRLTVV.